Given below is one T cell receptor (beta chain) in context. The antigen remains undetermined. The CDR3 consists of 15 residues. V lost 5 bases, J lost 6 bases, and 19 bases lay in between. CDR1 SGHTA and CDR2 FQGNSA come from the germline V gene. A second about 7 to 12 cycle PCR used barcoded and J-beta primers. Carrying 12 random nucleotides, a template-switch adaptor labeled each individual cDNA molecule. One entry per CDR3 protein, called by TCRdb with MiXCR from the 5' RACE reads. There are hundreds of thousands of distinct CDR3 sequences in the sample; nearly 60% occur only once, and 22% lies in the top ten. This sample is drawn from a study of blood T cells in healthy people across ages. Study-wide background: Template switching recovered approximately one barcoded beta molecule for every two T cells. General study points: Long-lived donors had more naive CD4+ cells and higher diversity than aged donors. Measured against age, TCR beta diversity per million T cells decreased in a roughly linear manner.

The receptor was isolated from a man aged 25 to 40 in good health. The chain carries TRBV7-2 and TRBJ1-1; tentative D call: TRBD1 (5 bases). Specimen: blood. Written as DNA, the CDR3 is TGTGCCAGCAGCCTGAGGGACTTGTTTGAGGCTGAAGCTTTCTTT. It yields the protein CASSLRDLFEAEAFF.